The clone carrying this TCR beta chain occurred a few times. Its antigen remains unidentified. The data derive from a study of T cell repertoires in cytomegalovirus infection. Study information: Peptides in the study included HLA-C-restricted and HLA-B-restricted CMV epitopes. Public TCR beta signatures marked donors with CMV infection and the matching HLA. Study-wide points: The ex vivo response was dominated by HLA-C-restricted CMV-specific TCR beta clonotypes. Frequencies of public TCR beta families were cumulated, and this identified carriers of CMV plus the relevant HLA.

TCRdb reprocessed the reads with MiXCR, giving one entry per CDR3 protein. In the table there are roughly 920,000 distinct CDR3 sequences, under 40% of which are singletons. CDR1 is DFQATT and CDR2 is SNEGSKA in the germline V gene (reference sequence). This CDR3 contains 15 residues. Trimming left V 1 base short and J 5 bases short, with 16 bases between. The sequence was obtained from a human donor in good health (CMV status not recorded). Some clones in this sample may be carry-over from other donors' samples. The specimen comprised cultured CD8+ T cells from PBMCs, sampled from culture after CMV antigen stimulation. The chain joins TRBV20-1 to TRBJ2-3; D may match TRBD1 or TRBD2 (5 bases each). CDR3 DNA sequence: TGCAGTGCTAGAGTTCGAGGGGAAAGGGGAGATACGCAGTATTTT. It specifies CSARVRGERGDTQYF.